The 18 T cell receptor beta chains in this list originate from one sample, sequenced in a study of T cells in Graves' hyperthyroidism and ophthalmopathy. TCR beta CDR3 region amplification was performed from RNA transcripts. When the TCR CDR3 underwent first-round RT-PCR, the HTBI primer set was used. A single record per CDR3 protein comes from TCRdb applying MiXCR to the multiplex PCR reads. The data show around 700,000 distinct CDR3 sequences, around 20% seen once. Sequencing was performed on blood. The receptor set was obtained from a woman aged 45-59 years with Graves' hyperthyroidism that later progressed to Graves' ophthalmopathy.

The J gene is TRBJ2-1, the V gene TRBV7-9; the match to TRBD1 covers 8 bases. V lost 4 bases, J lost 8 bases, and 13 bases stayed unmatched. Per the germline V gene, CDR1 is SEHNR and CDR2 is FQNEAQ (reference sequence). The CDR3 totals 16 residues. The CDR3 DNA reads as TGTGCCAGCAGCTCGTACTTGACAGGGGAAAAAGATGAGCAGTTCTTC. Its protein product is CASSSYLTGEKDEQFF.

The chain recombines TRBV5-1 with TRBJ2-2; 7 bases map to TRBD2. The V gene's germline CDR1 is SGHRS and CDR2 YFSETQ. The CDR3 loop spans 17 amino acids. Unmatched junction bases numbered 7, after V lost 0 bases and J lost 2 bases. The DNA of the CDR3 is TGCGCCAGCAGCTTGGTGGGGGGACTACTTAACACCGGGGAGCTGTTTTTT. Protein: CASSLVGGLLNTGELFF.

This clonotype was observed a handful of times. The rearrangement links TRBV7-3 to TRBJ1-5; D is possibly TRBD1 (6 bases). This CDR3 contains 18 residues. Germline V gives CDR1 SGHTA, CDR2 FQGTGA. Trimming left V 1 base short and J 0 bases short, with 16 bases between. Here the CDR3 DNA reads TGTGCCAGCAGCTTAATCCCCGACAGGAATTATAGCAATCAGCCCCAGCATTTT. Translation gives CASSLIPDRNYSNQPQHF.

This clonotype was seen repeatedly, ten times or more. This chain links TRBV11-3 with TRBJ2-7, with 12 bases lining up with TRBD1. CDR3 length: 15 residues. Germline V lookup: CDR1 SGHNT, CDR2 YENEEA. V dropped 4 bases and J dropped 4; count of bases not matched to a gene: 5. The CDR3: CASSSGTGGFYEQYF. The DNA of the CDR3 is TGTGCCAGCAGCTCCGGGACAGGGGGCTTTTACGAGCAGTACTTC.

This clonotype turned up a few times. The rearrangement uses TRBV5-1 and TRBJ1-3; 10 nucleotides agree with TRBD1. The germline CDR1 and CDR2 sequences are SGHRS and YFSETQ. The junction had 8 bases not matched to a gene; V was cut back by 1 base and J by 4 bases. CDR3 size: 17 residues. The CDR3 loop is CASSLRQGASGGNTIYF. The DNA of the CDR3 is TGCGCCAGCAGCTTGAGACAGGGGGCTTCGGGAGGAAACACCATATATTTT. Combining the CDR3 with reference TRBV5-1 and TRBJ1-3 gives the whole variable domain KAGVTQTPRYLIKTRGQQVTLSCSPISGHRSVSWYQQTPGQGLQFLFEYFSETQRNKGNFPGRFSGRQFSNSRSEMNVSTLELGDSALYLCASSLRQGASGGNTIYFGEGSWLTVV.

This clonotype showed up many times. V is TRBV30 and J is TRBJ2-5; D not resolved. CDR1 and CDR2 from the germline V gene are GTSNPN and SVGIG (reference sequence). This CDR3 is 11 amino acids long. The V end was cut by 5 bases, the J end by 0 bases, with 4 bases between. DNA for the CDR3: TGTGCCTGGTCGTACCAAGAGACCCAGTACTTC. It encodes CAWSYQETQYF.

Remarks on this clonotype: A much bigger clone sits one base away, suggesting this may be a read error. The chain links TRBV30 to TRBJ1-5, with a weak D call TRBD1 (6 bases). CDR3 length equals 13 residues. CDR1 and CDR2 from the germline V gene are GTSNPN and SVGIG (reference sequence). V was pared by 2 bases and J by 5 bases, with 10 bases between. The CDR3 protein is CAWSPRGDQPQHF. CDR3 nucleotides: TGTGCCTGGAGTCCCAGGGGTGATCAGCCCCAGCATTTT.

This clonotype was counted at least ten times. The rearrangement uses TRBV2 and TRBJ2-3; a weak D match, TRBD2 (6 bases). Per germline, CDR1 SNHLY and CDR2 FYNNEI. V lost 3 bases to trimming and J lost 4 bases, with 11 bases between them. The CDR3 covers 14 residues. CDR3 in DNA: TGTGCCAGCAGTGAGGTACTAGCCGCAGATACGCAGTATTTT. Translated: CASSEVLAADTQYF.

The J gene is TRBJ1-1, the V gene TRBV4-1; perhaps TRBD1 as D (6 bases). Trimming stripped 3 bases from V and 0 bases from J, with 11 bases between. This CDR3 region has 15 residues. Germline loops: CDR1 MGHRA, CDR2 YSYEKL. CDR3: CASSHEGGMNTEAFF. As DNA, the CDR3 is TGCGCCAGCAGCCATGAGGGGGGGATGAACACTGAAGCTTTCTTT.

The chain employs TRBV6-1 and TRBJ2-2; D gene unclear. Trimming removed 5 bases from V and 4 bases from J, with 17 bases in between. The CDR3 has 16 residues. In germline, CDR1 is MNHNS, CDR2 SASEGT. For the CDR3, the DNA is TGTGCCAGCAGTCCTACCTTTCGGCAGCTCACCGGGGAGCTGTTTTTT. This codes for CASSPTFRQLTGELFF.

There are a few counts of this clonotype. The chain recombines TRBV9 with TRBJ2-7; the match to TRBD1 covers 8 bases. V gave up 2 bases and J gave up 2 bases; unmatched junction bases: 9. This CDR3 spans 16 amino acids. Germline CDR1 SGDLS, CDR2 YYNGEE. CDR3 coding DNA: TGTGCCAGCAGCGTCGGAGACGGACAGGGTACCTACGAGCAGTACTTC. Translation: CASSVGDGQGTYEQYF.

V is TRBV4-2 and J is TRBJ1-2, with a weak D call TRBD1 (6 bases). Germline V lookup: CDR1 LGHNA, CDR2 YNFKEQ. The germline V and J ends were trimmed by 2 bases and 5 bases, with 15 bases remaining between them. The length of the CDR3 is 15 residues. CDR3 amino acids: CASSQHWDNRYGYTF. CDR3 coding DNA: TGTGCCAGCAGCCAACATTGGGACAACAGATATGGCTACACCTTC.

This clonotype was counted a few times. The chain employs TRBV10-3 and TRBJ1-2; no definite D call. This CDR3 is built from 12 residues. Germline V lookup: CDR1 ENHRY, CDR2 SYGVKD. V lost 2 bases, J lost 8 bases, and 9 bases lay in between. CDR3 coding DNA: TGTGCCATCAGTGAGGGGTCGTTAGGCTACACCTTC. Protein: CAISEGSLGYTF.

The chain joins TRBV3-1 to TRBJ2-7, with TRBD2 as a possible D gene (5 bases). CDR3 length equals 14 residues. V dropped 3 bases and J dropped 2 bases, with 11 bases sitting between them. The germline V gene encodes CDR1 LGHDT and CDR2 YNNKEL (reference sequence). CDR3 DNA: TGTGCCAGCAGCCAGAGGGTCGGGACCTACGAGCAGTACTTC. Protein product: CASSQRVGTYEQYF.

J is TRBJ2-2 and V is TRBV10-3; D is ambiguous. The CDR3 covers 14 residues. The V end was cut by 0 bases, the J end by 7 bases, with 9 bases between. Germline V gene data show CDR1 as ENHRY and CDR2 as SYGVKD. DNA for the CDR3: TGTGCCATCAGTGAGTCGTTTCTCATCGGGGAGCTGTTTTTT. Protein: CAISESFLIGELFF.

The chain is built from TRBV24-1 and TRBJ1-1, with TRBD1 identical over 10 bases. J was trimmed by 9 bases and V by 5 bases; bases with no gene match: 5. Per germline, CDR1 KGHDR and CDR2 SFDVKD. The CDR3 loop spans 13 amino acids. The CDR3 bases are TGTGCCACCAGTGGTCCGGGACAGGGGAAAGCTTTCTTT. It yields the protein CATSGPGQGKAFF.

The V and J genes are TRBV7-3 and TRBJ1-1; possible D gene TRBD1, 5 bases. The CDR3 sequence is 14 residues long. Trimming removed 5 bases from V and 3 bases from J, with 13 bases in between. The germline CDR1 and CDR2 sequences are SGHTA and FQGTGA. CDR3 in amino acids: CASSHLGGDTEAFF. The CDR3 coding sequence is TGTGCCAGCAGCCACCTCGGGGGGGACACTGAAGCTTTCTTT.

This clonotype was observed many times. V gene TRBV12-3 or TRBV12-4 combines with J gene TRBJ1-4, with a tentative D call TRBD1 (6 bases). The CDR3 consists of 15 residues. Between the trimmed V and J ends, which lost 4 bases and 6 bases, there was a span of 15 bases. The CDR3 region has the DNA TGTGCCAGCAGTTCTTCAGGGGCGCTGCATGAAAAACTGTTTTTT. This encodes CASSSSGALHEKLFF.